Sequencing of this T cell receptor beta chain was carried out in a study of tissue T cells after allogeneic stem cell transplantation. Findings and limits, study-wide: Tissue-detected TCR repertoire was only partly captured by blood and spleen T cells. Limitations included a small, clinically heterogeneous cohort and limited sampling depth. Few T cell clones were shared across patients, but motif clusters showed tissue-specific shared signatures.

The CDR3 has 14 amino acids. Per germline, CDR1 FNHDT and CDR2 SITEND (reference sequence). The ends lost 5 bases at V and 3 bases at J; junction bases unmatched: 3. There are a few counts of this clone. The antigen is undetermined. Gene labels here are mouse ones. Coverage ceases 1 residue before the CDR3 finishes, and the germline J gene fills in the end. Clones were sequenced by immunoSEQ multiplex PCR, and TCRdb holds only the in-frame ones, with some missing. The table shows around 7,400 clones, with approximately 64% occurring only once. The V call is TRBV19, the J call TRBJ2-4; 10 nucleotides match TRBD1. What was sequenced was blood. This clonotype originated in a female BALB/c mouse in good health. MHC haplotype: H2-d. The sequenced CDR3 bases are TGTGCCAGCAGGACAGGGGGCCGGCAAAACACCTTGTAC. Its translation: CASRTGGRQNTLY. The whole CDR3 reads CASRTGGRQNTLYF.